A selection of T cell receptor beta chains follows, all from one sample in a study of CD4 T cells in relation to SARS-CoV-2 and coronaviruses. No antigen has been assigned to these receptors. Assay used: immunoSEQ multiplex PCR; TCRdb lists only in-frame clones, some missing. Here the sample spans under 30,000 clones, 60% to 85% being singletons. Sequencing was carried out using CD4+ T cells from PBMCs, cultured in vitro. The receptors were gathered from a human donor in good health. Both conserved end residues are part of each CDR3. Fields, in order: V gene, D gene, J gene, clone size, CDR3 protein, CDR3 DNA. A D gene is named only where the DNA matches it firmly. The listing skips clone size in some rows; elsewhere it reads once, few, many or a size class.

TRBV18	TRBD1	TRBJ2-7	-	CASSPGQGSPYEQYF	TGTGCCAGCTCACCGGGACAGGGGTCCCCCTACGAGCAGTACTTC
TRBV5-4	TRBD1	TRBJ2-2	-	CASRGDSHTGELFF	TGTGCCAGCAGAGGGGACAGCCACACCGGGGAGCTGTTTTTT
TRBV6-5	-	TRBJ2-1	-	CASSRDGNEQFF	TGTGCCAGCAGTAGGGACGGGAATGAGCAGTTCTTC
TRBV11-2	TRBD1	TRBJ2-2	-	CASRFDRGWYSAGELFF	TGTGCCAGCAGATTCGACAGGGGGTGGTACTCGGCCGGGGAGCTGTTTTTT
TRBV27	TRBD1	TRBJ2-7	-	CASSLRDRGYEQYF	TGTGCCAGCAGTTTAAGGGACAGGGGTTACGAGCAGTACTTC
TRBV2	-	TRBJ1-2	few	CASSERAYGYTF	TGTGCCAGCAGTGAAAGGGCTTATGGCTACACCTTC
TRBV4-1	-	TRBJ1-2	-	CASSHGDHRRNYLAGYTF	TGCGCCAGCAGCCACGGAGACCATAGACGGAATTATTTGGCTGGCTACACCTTC
TRBV19	-	TRBJ2-1	-	CASSIKGRAGGDEQFF	TGTGCCAGTAGTATCAAGGGGCGGGCAGGGGGGGATGAGCAGTTCTTC
TRBV11-2	TRBD1	TRBJ2-7	-	CASTGTGASYEQYF	TGTGCCAGCACCGGGACAGGGGCGTCCTACGAGCAGTACTTC
TRBV7-9	-	TRBJ2-3	-	CASGELGDTQYF	TGTGCCAGCGGCGAACTGGGGGATACGCAGTATTTT
TRBV2	-	TRBJ1-2	-	CASTEDYGYTF	TGTGCCAGCACGGAGGACTATGGCTACACCTTC
TRBV19	-	TRBJ1-3	-	CASRELLSGNTIYF	TGTGCCAGTAGAGAGCTCCTCTCTGGAAACACCATATATTTT
TRBV11-1	TRBD2	TRBJ2-1	-	CATQLAGGRNEQFF	TGTGCCACCCAGCTGGCGGGAGGGCGGAATGAGCAGTTCTTC
TRBV7-2	-	TRBJ1-3	-	CASSTLTGYSGNTIYF	TGTGCCAGCAGCACCCTTACAGGGTACTCTGGAAACACCATATATTTT
TRBV11-3	-	TRBJ2-1	once	CASSYERHNEQFF	TGTGCCAGCAGCTACGAGCGGCACAATGAGCAGTTCTTC
TRBV3-1/TRBV3-2	-	TRBJ2-3	few	CASSQELGRLTTDTQYF	TGTGCCAGCAGCCAAGAATTGGGACGGCTGACCACAGATACGCAGTATTTT
TRBV3-1/TRBV3-2	-	TRBJ2-1	-	CASSQDVGANYNEQFF	TGTGCCAGCAGCCAAGATGTGGGGGCTAACTACAATGAGCAGTTCTTC
TRBV29-1	-	TRBJ2-3	-	CSVQSAGDTQYF	TGCAGCGTTCAGTCGGCAGGGGATACGCAGTATTTT
TRBV10-3	TRBD1	TRBJ1-6	few	CAISAGQGRSPLHF	TGTGCCATCAGTGCGGGACAGGGAAGGTCACCCCTCCACTTT
TRBV5-1	TRBD2	TRBJ2-5	-	CASSRTSGAQETQYF	TGCGCCAGCAGCCGGACTAGCGGGGCGCAAGAGACCCAGTACTTC
TRBV7-2	-	TRBJ2-7	-	CASSLDLGEQYF	TGTGCCAGCAGCTTAGATCTCGGCGAGCAGTACTTC
TRBV7-9	-	TRBJ2-5	-	CASSEQALRTQYF	TGTGCCAGCAGCGAACAGGCTTTACGGACCCAGTACTTC
TRBV18	TRBD1	TRBJ2-6	once	CASSPSGQGFSGGANVLTF	TGTGCCAGCTCACCGTCGGGACAGGGGTTCAGCGGTGGGGCCAACGTCCTGACTTTC
TRBV2	-	TRBJ2-7	-	CASRAQGPGVYEQYF	TGTGCCAGCAGGGCCCAGGGTCCCGGGGTCTACGAGCAGTACTTC
TRBV10-3	TRBD2	TRBJ2-5	-	CAIRDTTSGKTQYF	TGTGCCATCAGGGATACGACTAGCGGGAAGACCCAGTACTTC
TRBV19	-	TRBJ2-5	-	CASSMSGSGWQETQYF	TGTGCCAGTAGTATGTCTGGGTCGGGTTGGCAAGAGACCCAGTACTTC
TRBV6-1	TRBD2	TRBJ2-1	-	CASSESSALAGGPGRFF	TGTGCCAGCAGTGAATCGTCCGCCTTAGCGGGGGGGCCGGGTCGTTTCTTC
TRBV7-8	TRBD1	TRBJ1-2	-	CASSLGPTGNPNYGYTF	TGTGCCAGCAGCTTAGGACCGACAGGGAACCCTAACTATGGCTACACCTTC
TRBV5-1	-	TRBJ2-7	-	CASSLDRGSSYEQYF	TGCGCCAGCAGCTTGGATCGGGGTAGCTCCTACGAGCAGTACTTC
TRBV7-2	-	TRBJ2-3	once	CASSAYTDTQYF	TGTGCCAGCAGCGCGTACACAGATACGCAGTATTTT
TRBV5-1	-	TRBJ1-4	once	CASSLRNAGNEKLFF	TGCGCCAGCAGCTTGAGAAACGCAGGGAATGAAAAACTGTTTTTT
TRBV7-7	TRBD2	TRBJ2-3	-	CASSLGSGAPTDTQYF	TGTGCTAGCAGCTTGGGTAGCGGGGCTCCCACAGATACGCAGTATTTT
TRBV5-1	TRBD2	TRBJ2-5	-	CASSPGGLVLETQYF	TGCGCCAGCAGCCCGGGGGGACTAGTATTGGAGACCCAGTACTTC
TRBV21-1	-	TRBJ2-7	-	CASSKEANRGGTYEQYF	TGTGCCAGCAGCAAAGAGGCCAACAGGGGTGGGACCTACGAGCAGTACTTC